A single sample is the source of the 27 T cell receptor beta chains below, sequenced in a study of cytotoxic CD8 clonotypes in ibrutinib-treated CLL. Using immunoSEQ multiplex PCR, the repertoire was profiled, and TCRdb retains in-frame clones only, with some absent. This repertoire shows over 110,000 clones, approximately 90% found once; its top ten account for less than 14%. The input for sequencing was PBMCs, taken after 12 months of ibrutinib treatment. These receptors came from a human donor with chronic lymphocytic leukemia.

V is TRBV2 and J is TRBJ2-3; no clear D gene. The CDR3 is 15 residues long. Deletions cut 6 bases from V and 0 bases from J, with 13 bases between. Germline V lookup: CDR1 SNHLY, CDR2 FYNNEI. The CDR3 region is CASRAGALSTDTQYF. The DNA for the CDR3 is TGTGCCAGCAGGGCCGGAGCGCTAAGCACAGATACGCAGTATTTT.

The CDR3: CASSRPPGQSLTNTGELFF. CDR3 nucleotide sequence: TGCGCCAGCAGCCGGCCCCCGGGACAGAGTCTTACGAACACCGGGGAGCTGTTTTTT. The genes are TRBV4-1 and TRBJ2-2, with 7 bases lining up with TRBD1. This CDR3 spans 19 amino acids. CDR1 and CDR2 from the germline V gene are MGHRA and YSYEKL. The ends lost 4 bases at V and 0 bases at J; junction bases unmatched: 14.

The chain is built from TRBV2 and TRBJ2-5, with D perhaps TRBD1 (7 bases). CDR1 and CDR2 from the germline V gene are SNHLY and FYNNEI. The V and J ends lost 7 bases and 5 bases respectively, with 11 bases between them. The CDR3 is made up of 12 amino acids. CDR3 bases: TGTGCCAGCATCTCAGGGGGGGAGACCCAGTACTTC. Protein: CASISGGETQYF.

This clone showed up just a few times. The chain links TRBV5-6 to TRBJ2-5; D unclear. Trimming removed 3 bases from V and 5 bases from J, with 14 bases in between. The CDR3 length is 14 residues. Germline CDR1 reads SGHDT; CDR2 reads YYEEEE. CDR3 coding DNA: TGTGCCAGCAGCTCCTACCGCGGACCGGAGACCCAGTACTTC. Its protein product is CASSSYRGPETQYF.

This chain uses TRBV18 with TRBJ1-4; no definite D call. The length of the CDR3 is 16 residues. With 1 base removed from V and 4 bases from J, the gap between germline ends came to 13 bases. Germline CDR1 is KGHSH and CDR2 is LQKENI. CDR3 DNA sequence: TGTGCCAGCTCACCACGGGGAGGTCTGGGTAATGAAAAACTGTTTTTT. As protein: CASSPRGGLGNEKLFF.

This rearrangement joins TRBV2 to TRBJ2-3, with D perhaps given as TRBD1 or TRBD2 (5 bases each). The CDR3 is made up of 18 amino acids. V was pared by 6 bases and J by 1 base, with 23 bases between. The V gene's germline CDR1 is SNHLY and CDR2 FYNNEI. The CDR3 coding sequence is TGTGCCAGCAGAACCGGGACCGCGGGTCAGTTGGGCACAGATACGCAGTATTTT. Protein sequence: CASRTGTAGQLGTDTQYF. Complete variable domain (other parts from reference TRBV2 and TRBJ2-3): EPEVTQTPSHQVTQMGQEVILRCVPISNHLYFYWYRQILGQKVEFLVSFYNNEISEKSEIFDDQFSVERPDGSNFTLKIRSTKLEDSAMYFCASRTGTAGQLGTDTQYFGPGTRLTVL.

The CDR3: CASSVEVEGAQYF. Here the CDR3 DNA reads TGTGCCAGCAGCGTAGAAGTCGAGGGGGCGCAGTACTTC. This chain joins TRBV9 and TRBJ2-7, with TRBD1 matching over 7 bases. Germline CDR1 SGDLS, CDR2 YYNGEE. The CDR3 has 13 residues. The junction had 6 bases not matched to a gene; V was cut back by 0 bases and J by 9 bases. Supplemented by reference TRBV9 and TRBJ2-7, the full variable domain reads DSGVTQTPKHLITATGQRVTLRCSPRSGDLSVYWYQQSLDQGLQFLIQYYNGEERAKGNILERFSAQQFPDLHSELNLSSLELGDSALYFCASSVEVEGAQYFGPGTRLTVT.

This chain joins TRBV10-3 and TRBJ2-7; D not certain. Germline V gives CDR1 ENHRY, CDR2 SYGVKD. The V gene lost 11 bases and the J gene lost 2 bases, with 13 bases spanning the gap. The CDR3 has 12 residues. The CDR3 is CASGPRPYEQYF. Written as DNA, the CDR3 is TGTGCCTCCGGGCCGCGACCCTACGAGCAGTACTTC.

The chain joins TRBV5-8 to TRBJ2-7, with 8 nucleotides matching TRBD2. Germline V lookup: CDR1 SGHTS, CDR2 YDEGEE. This CDR3 is built from 14 residues. J was trimmed by 5 bases and V by 4 bases; bases with no gene match: 8. This CDR3 reads CASSDQTSANEQYF. The CDR3 region has the DNA TGTGCCAGCAGCGATCAGACTAGCGCGAACGAGCAGTACTTC.

This sequence joins TRBV28 and TRBJ1-1, with TRBD1 identical over 9 bases. V shed 5 bases, J shed 5 bases, and the junction held 15 bases outside the gene matches. Germline CDR1 MDHEN, CDR2 SYDVKM. CDR3 length: 17 residues. As DNA, the CDR3 is TGTGCCAGCAGTCCACCGCTATTACAGGGGGCTTGGACTGAAGCTTTCTTT. This sequence encodes CASSPPLLQGAWTEAFF.

This chain links TRBV25-1 with TRBJ2-7; the D is unclear. Per the germline V gene, CDR1 is MGHDK and CDR2 is SYGVNS. The germline V and J ends were trimmed by 0 bases and 7 bases, with 4 bases remaining between them. The CDR3 consists of 11 residues. CDR3 residues: CASSEYREQYF. The DNA for the CDR3 is TGTGCCAGCAGTGAATATAGGGAGCAGTACTTC.

The V gene is TRBV2, the J gene TRBJ1-1; D not certain. The V gene's germline CDR1 is SNHLY and CDR2 FYNNEI. The CDR3 has 14 amino acids. Trimming left V 3 bases short and J 1 base short, with 9 bases between. The CDR3 sequence: CASSDRRGNTEAFF. The CDR3 DNA follows: TGTGCCAGCAGTGATCGGCGAGGGAACACTGAAGCTTTCTTT.

This clone has just one count. This chain links TRBV10-3 with TRBJ2-3; 8 nucleotides align to TRBD2. Germline loops: CDR1 ENHRY, CDR2 SYGVKD. V lost 10 bases to trimming and J lost 2 bases; unmatched junction nucleotides: 5. This CDR3 contains 13 residues. The CDR3 reads CATLAGSTDTQYF. As DNA, the CDR3 is TGTGCCACTTTAGCGGGGTCCACAGATACGCAGTATTTT.

The chain carries TRBV7-3 and TRBJ2-2; 12 bases map to TRBD2. The J segment lost 5 bases and the V segment lost 5 bases, leaving 6 bases of the junction unmatched. CDR3 size: 16 residues. Germline CDR1 reads SGHTA; CDR2 reads FQGTGA. The CDR3 loop reads CASSLPGLAGTGELFF. The CDR3 nucleotides are TGTGCCAGCAGCCTCCCCGGACTAGCGGGAACCGGGGAGCTGTTTTTT.

The chain recombines TRBV27 with TRBJ1-1; 8 nucleotides agree with TRBD1. Germline loops: CDR1 MNHEY, CDR2 SMNVEV (reference sequence). The CDR3 is 18 residues long. V lost 0 bases to trimming and J lost 0 bases; unmatched junction nucleotides: 9. The DNA for the CDR3 is TGTGCCAGCAGTTTATCGTTTCGACAGGGGAAATTGAACACTGAAGCTTTCTTT. Translated: CASSLSFRQGKLNTEAFF.

V and J are TRBV7-9 and TRBJ1-2, with D possibly TRBD1 on 6 matching bases. V dropped 4 bases and J dropped 1 base, with 16 bases sitting between them. The germline V gene encodes CDR1 SEHNR and CDR2 FQNEAQ (reference sequence). The CDR3 covers 16 residues. CDR3 DNA sequence: TGTGCCAGCAGCTCAGGGGAGAGTTTGGTTAACTATGGCTACACCTTC. This codes for CASSSGESLVNYGYTF.

With respect to this clone: An end of the junction does not agree with germline; a read error may underlie this. The chain employs TRBV7-9 and TRBJ2-1; no reliable D call. The CDR3 spans 11 residues. CDR1 is SEHNR and CDR2 is FQNEAQ in the germline V gene (reference sequence). CDR3 nucleotide sequence: TGTGCCAGCAGCTTAGTCCTAGGGCAGCTCTTC. This sequence encodes CASSLVLGQLF. Drawing the rest from reference TRBV7-9 and TRBJ2-1, the complete variable domain is DTGVSQNPRHKITKRGQNVTFRCDPISEHNRLYWYRQTLGQGPEFLTYFQNEAQLEKSRLLSDRFSAERPKGSFSTLEIQRTEQGDSAMYLCASSLVLGQLFGPGTRLTVL.

Here the CDR3 DNA reads TGTGCCATCACCCAGGGGGCAGGAGGGTGGACTGAAGCTTTCTTT. Protein product: CAITQGAGGWTEAFF. V gene TRBV10-3 combines with J gene TRBJ1-1, with TRBD1 matching over 8 bases. The length of the CDR3 is 15 residues. From germline, CDR1 is ENHRY and CDR2 SYGVKD. The V and J ends lost 7 bases and 5 bases, in that order; junction bases with no gene match: 12.

The rearrangement uses TRBV7-3 and TRBJ1-1; 8 nucleotides align to TRBD1. V was pared by 5 bases and J by 5 bases, with 4 bases of the junction left unmatched. Germline V gene lookup returns CDR1 SGHTA and CDR2 FQGTGA. The CDR3 totals 13 residues. The CDR3 DNA follows: TGTGCCAGCAGCCAGGGGGCCCGAACTGAAGCTTTCTTT. Protein: CASSQGARTEAFF.

The rearrangement uses TRBV4-1 and TRBJ1-2; 9 bases fit TRBD1. Germline V gene sequence: CDR1 MGHRA, CDR2 YSYEKL. This CDR3 spans 15 amino acids. The V segment lost 0 bases and the J segment 4 bases; nucleotides outside the gene matches: 3. The CDR3 sequence: CASSQEVTGGYGYTF. CDR3 sequence (DNA): TGCGCCAGCAGCCAAGAGGTGACAGGGGGCTATGGCTACACCTTC.

This clone was seen a few times. The chain links TRBV5-1 to TRBJ2-5; a possible D gene is TRBD2 (6 bases). CDR1 and CDR2 (germline): SGHRS, YFSETQ. The CDR3 spans 16 residues. Trimming shortened V by 3 bases and J by 0 bases, and 15 bases separated the two germline ends. CDR3 in amino acids: CASSSPGGSNQETQYF. The CDR3 DNA reads TGCGCCAGCAGCTCTCCCGGGGGTTCTAACCAAGAGACCCAGTACTTC.

As DNA, the CDR3 is TGCGCCAGCAGCTTGAGTACTACTAATGAAAAACTGTTTTTT. Encoded protein: CASSLSTTNEKLFF. The V gene is TRBV5-1, the J gene TRBJ1-4; D not certain. Looked up from germline, CDR1 is SGHRS and CDR2 is YFSETQ. Trimming removed 1 base at V and 2 bases at J, with 6 bases between. The CDR3 is made up of 14 amino acids.

This sequence joins TRBV5-1 and TRBJ1-1; 8 bases align to TRBD1. With V trimmed by 0 bases and J by 3 bases, 7 bases remained unmatched. This CDR3 region has 16 residues. Germline values: CDR1 SGHRS, CDR2 YFSETQ. The CDR3 DNA reads TGCGCCAGCAGCTTGGTTGCAGGACAGGGTTACACTGAAGCTTTCTTT. Residues: CASSLVAGQGYTEAFF. The variable domain in full, completed from reference TRBV5-1 and TRBJ1-1, reads KAGVTQTPRYLIKTRGQQVTLSCSPISGHRSVSWYQQTPGQGLQFLFEYFSETQRNKGNFPGRFSGRQFSNSRSEMNVSTLELGDSALYLCASSLVAGQGYTEAFFGQGTRLTVV.

The chain links TRBV7-2 to TRBJ2-7, with a possible D match to TRBD2 (5 bases). Looked up from germline, CDR1 is SGHTA and CDR2 is FQGNSA. V lost 1 base and J 4 bases, leaving 14 bases between the germline ends. CDR3 length: 15 amino acids. This CDR3 is CASSLVSSNSYEQYF. CDR3 DNA sequence: TGTGCCAGCAGCTTAGTTTCTAGCAATTCTTACGAGCAGTACTTC.

The chain has TRBV6-1 and TRBJ1-1, with a weak D call TRBD1 (5 bases). Per the germline V gene, CDR1 is MNHNS and CDR2 is SASEGT. The CDR3 is made up of 14 amino acids. Trimming took off 6 bases at V and 1 base at J, with 12 bases between the two ends. In nucleotides, the CDR3 is TGTGCCAGCAGAGAAAGGGGCCAGAACACTGAAGCTTTCTTT. Translated, it gives CASRERGQNTEAFF.

The chain links TRBV9 to TRBJ2-1; D gene ambiguous. Deletions cut 0 bases from V and 2 bases from J, with 9 bases between. The CDR3 sequence is 15 residues long. The germline V gene encodes CDR1 SGDLS and CDR2 YYNGEE. CDR3 residues: CASSVVGSTYNEQFF. The CDR3 region has the DNA TGTGCCAGCAGCGTAGTCGGGTCAACCTACAATGAGCAGTTCTTC.

This clone turned up a few times. V and J are TRBV28 and TRBJ1-2, with a possible D match to TRBD1 (5 bases). The CDR3 runs to 14 residues. In germline, CDR1 is MDHEN, CDR2 SYDVKM. V dropped 6 bases and J dropped 2 bases, with 13 bases sitting between them. This CDR3 is CASSPGVGNYGYTF. The CDR3 nucleotides are TGTGCCAGCAGCCCGGGGGTGGGAAACTATGGCTACACCTTC.